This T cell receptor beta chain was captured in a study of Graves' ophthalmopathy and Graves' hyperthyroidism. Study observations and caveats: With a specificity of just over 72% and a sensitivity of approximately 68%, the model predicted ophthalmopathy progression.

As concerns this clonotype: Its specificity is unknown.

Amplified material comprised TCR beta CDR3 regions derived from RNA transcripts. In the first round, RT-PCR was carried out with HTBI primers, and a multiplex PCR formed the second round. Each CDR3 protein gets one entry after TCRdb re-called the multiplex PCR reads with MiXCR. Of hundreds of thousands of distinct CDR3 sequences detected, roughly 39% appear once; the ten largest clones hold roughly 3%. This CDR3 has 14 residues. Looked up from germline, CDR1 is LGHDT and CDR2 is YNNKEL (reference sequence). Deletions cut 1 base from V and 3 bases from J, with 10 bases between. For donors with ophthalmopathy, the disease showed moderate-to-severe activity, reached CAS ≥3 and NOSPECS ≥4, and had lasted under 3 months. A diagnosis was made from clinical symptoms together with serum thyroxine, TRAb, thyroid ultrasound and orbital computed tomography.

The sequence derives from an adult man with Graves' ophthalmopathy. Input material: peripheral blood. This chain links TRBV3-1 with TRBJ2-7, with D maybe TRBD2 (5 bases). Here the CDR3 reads CASSQAPSSYEQYF. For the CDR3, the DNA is TGTGCCAGCAGCCAAGCCCCTAGCAGCTACGAGCAGTACTTC.